Listed below are T cell receptor beta chains from one sample, sequenced in a study of blood T cell repertoires in COVID-19. Using immunoSEQ multiplex PCR, the repertoire was profiled, and TCRdb retains in-frame clones only, with some absent. The sample contains about 380,000 clones, 85% to 90% of which appear only once. Specimen: PBMCs or T cells enriched from blood (not recorded which). These receptor sequences come from a woman aged 18-30 years who had recovered from COVID-19. Both conserved end residues are trimmed from each CDR3.

J	V	CDR3
TRBJ1-2	TRBV27	ASSLGTGGANYGYT
TRBJ2-1	TRBV10-3	AIRDRVNNEQF
TRBJ1-5	TRBV30	AWASGGGNQPQH
TRBJ1-4	TRBV2	ASSLQGLGEKLF
TRBJ1-3	TRBV5-1	ASSLGQGGNTIY
TRBJ1-3	TRBV2	ASTGAGNTIY
TRBJ2-7	TRBV13	ASSVSGGGNYEQY
TRBJ1-3	TRBV9	ASSGTGGNTIY
TRBJ1-1	TRBV11-2	ASSPVRKKAF
TRBJ1-3	TRBV4-1	ASSQGRLTDSGNTIY
TRBJ1-5	TRBV13	ASSSPLSVPQH
TRBJ1-3	TRBV5-1	ASSSDRATGNTIY
TRBJ1-1	TRBV19	ASNLQGYTEAF
TRBJ1-2	TRBV10-3	AISDEGSGYT
TRBJ1-6	TRBV29-1	SVGTGDLSPLH
TRBJ1-2	TRBV7-9	ASSPGTGDYGYT
TRBJ2-5	TRBV4-1	ASSQDVAGSPQETQY
TRBJ1-5	TRBV18	ASSQTGVYSNQPQH
TRBJ1-1	TRBV6-5	ASREGTEAF
TRBJ1-1	TRBV19	ASSIGEGVNTEAF
TRBJ1-5	TRBV6-4	ASSDQGNSNQPQH
TRBJ2-5	TRBV20-1	SAQQETQY
TRBJ1-2	TRBV6-1	ASSASTGQGYYGYT
TRBJ2-1	TRBV7-2	ASSSWDREQF
TRBJ1-1	TRBV15	ATSRPGSGHSTEAF
TRBJ1-4	TRBV5-6	ASSLQGPNEKLF
TRBJ1-1	TRBV19	ASSGPMNTEAF
TRBJ1-1	TRBV28	ASRRSGLNTEAF
TRBJ2-2	TRBV14	ASSQLAGSGELF
TRBJ1-3	TRBV5-8	ASSFTSLGNTIY
TRBJ2-7	TRBV11-1	ASSSWDRTEYEQY
TRBJ2-7	TRBV21-1	ASSPRQGPYEQY
TRBJ2-7	TRBV7-9	ASSLKWDFSYEQY
TRBJ2-7	TRBV15	ATSGTGGSYEQY
TRBJ2-5	TRBV6-5	ASSYRQGSGFKTQY
TRBJ2-1	TRBV4-3	ASSLAGGPRNEQF
TRBJ2-2	TRBV4-1	ASSQDGTTNTGELF
TRBJ2-7	TRBV7-5	ARSLQGTSGAVYEQY
TRBJ2-7	TRBV24-1	ATSDRTGGVHEQY
TRBJ2-7	TRBV7-9	ASSPGQGVYEQY
TRBJ2-4	TRBV4-2	ASSQDFTGGLAKNIQY
TRBJ1-3	TRBV10-3	AISESRQASGNTIY
TRBJ1-5	TRBV6-1	ASSEGVAQPQH
TRBJ1-6	TRBV5-1	ASSSDRALSPLH
TRBJ1-1	TRBV4-1	ASSQGTGSLITEAF
TRBJ1-1	TRBV27	ASHVQANTEAF
TRBJ1-2	TRBV5-1	ASSPGQVEVYGYT
TRBJ2-7	TRBV4-2	ASSQGWWRGDFYEQY
TRBJ2-7	TRBV27	ASSLRSKGAYEQY
TRBJ1-2	TRBV27	ASGRQAVYGYT
TRBJ1-6	TRBV6-5	ASIPGGLNSPLH
TRBJ2-7	TRBV5-5	ASSLKRGHEQY
TRBJ1-1	TRBV30	AWRDRGNTEAF
TRBJ1-2	TRBV25-1	ASSRSGYGYT
TRBJ1-1	TRBV21-1	ASGPYRAQLNTEAF
TRBJ2-1	TRBV5-6	ASSLLGKGRGHLNEQF
TRBJ2-7	TRBV5-3	ARSTTGEQY